The 15 T cell receptor beta chains below were found in one sample sequenced in a study of T cell responses to AZD1222 COVID-19 vaccine. The protocol was immunoSEQ multiplex PCR, while the TCRdb copy is restricted to in-frame clones and leaves out a portion. The profile covers some 150,000 clones, with around 89% appearing a single time and 4% to 4.5% taken by the ten largest. This specimen was peripheral blood, taken 28 days after the second dose of the MenACWY control vaccine. These receptors all come from an adult who received the MenACWY meningococcal vaccine as a control.

The chain uses TRBV6-5 and TRBJ1-3; a possible D gene is TRBD1 (6 bases). Trimming shortened V by 6 bases and J by 4 bases, and 16 bases separated the two germline ends. The CDR3 has 15 amino acids. Germline V gene sequence: CDR1 MNHEY, CDR2 SVGAGI. DNA of the CDR3: TGTGCCAGCAGCCCCCTGCGGGGGACAGGAAACACCATATATTTT. Residues: CASSPLRGTGNTIYF.

This clone appeared a few times. CDR3 in DNA: TGTGCCAGTAGTATAATGACAGGACCCTACGAGCAGTACTTC. The encoded protein is CASSIMTGPYEQYF. This chain uses TRBV19 with TRBJ2-7; tentative D call: TRBD1 (6 bases). Trimming stripped 2 bases from V and 2 bases from J, with 10 bases between. The CDR3 runs to 14 residues. Per germline, CDR1 LNHDA and CDR2 SQIVND (reference sequence).

The chain combines TRBV24-1 with TRBJ2-7; D unclear. V gave up 3 bases and J gave up 2 bases, with 10 bases separating them. The CDR3 has 14 amino acids. Germline V gene sequence: CDR1 KGHDR, CDR2 SFDVKD. CDR3 sequence: CATSDNQAPYEQYF. CDR3 DNA sequence: TGTGCCACCAGTGATAACCAGGCCCCCTACGAGCAGTACTTC.

This chain uses TRBV5-1 with TRBJ1-1, with D perhaps TRBD1 (5 bases). Germline V lookup: CDR1 SGHRS, CDR2 YFSETQ. V lost 1 base and J 3 bases, leaving 10 bases between the germline ends. The CDR3 sequence is 14 residues long. Here the CDR3 DNA reads TGCGCCAGCAGCTTGCGGAGGGGTGACACTGAAGCTTTCTTT. Translation gives CASSLRRGDTEAFF.

The chain has TRBV9 and TRBJ1-2; 9 bases fit TRBD1. The CDR3 runs 14 residues. J gave up 6 bases and V 4 bases, and 7 bases lay outside the gene matches. Germline V gene lookup returns CDR1 SGDLS and CDR2 YYNGEE. The CDR3 DNA reads as TGTGCCAGCAGCCCCGACAGGGGGTGGAATGGCTACACCTTC. Its protein product is CASSPDRGWNGYTF.

This chain connects TRBV27 to TRBJ1-2; no definite D call. From germline, CDR1 is MNHEY and CDR2 SMNVEV (reference sequence). The CDR3 is made up of 14 amino acids. Trimming cost V 5 bases and J 2 bases, with 12 bases left between them. CDR3 in amino acids: CASSTIRKNYGYTF. The CDR3 nucleotides read TGTGCCAGCAGTACAATCAGGAAGAACTATGGCTACACCTTC.

There are a few counts of this clone. This chain links TRBV7-9 with TRBJ2-1; no definite D call. The CDR3 covers 13 residues. The V end lost 5 bases, the J end lost 9 bases, and 14 bases lay between the germline ends. Germline CDR1 is SEHNR and CDR2 is FQNEAQ (reference sequence). The CDR3 sequence: CASSLRLVREQFF. In nucleotides, the CDR3 is TGTGCCAGCAGCCTGAGGCTAGTCCGTGAGCAGTTCTTC. Full variable domain (missing parts from reference TRBV7-9 and TRBJ2-1): DTGVSQNPRHKITKRGQNVTFRCDPISEHNRLYWYRQTLGQGPEFLTYFQNEAQLEKSRLLSDRFSAERPKGSFSTLEIQRTEQGDSAMYLCASSLRLVREQFFGPGTRLTVL.

This chain uses TRBV27 with TRBJ1-5, with TRBD1 matching 7 bases. The CDR3 has 19 residues. Germline V gives CDR1 MNHEY, CDR2 SMNVEV (reference sequence). With 6 bases clipped from V and 4 bases from J, the junction kept 21 bases outside the gene matches. DNA for the CDR3: TGTGCCAGCAGGCCCAACACCCGAGGGGGCGCGGTTGAAAATCAGCCCCAGCATTTT. This sequence encodes CASRPNTRGGAVENQPQHF.

V usage is TRBV30 and J usage is TRBJ1-5; D remains ambiguous. V lost 0 bases, J lost 4 bases, and 10 bases lay in between. This CDR3 has 14 amino acids. In germline, CDR1 is GTSNPN, CDR2 SVGIG (reference sequence). DNA of the CDR3: TGTGCCTGGAGTGTACATGAGGAGAATCAGCCCCAGCATTTT. This encodes CAWSVHEENQPQHF.

In its sample, this clone was seen once. This rearrangement joins TRBV28 to TRBJ2-5; possible D gene TRBD2, 6 bases. From germline, CDR1 is MDHEN and CDR2 SYDVKM. The CDR3 is 18 residues long. Between the trimmed V and J ends, which lost 3 bases and 2 bases, there was a span of 22 bases. CDR3 residues: CASSFPLVGGSWQETQYF. Written as DNA, the CDR3 is TGTGCCAGCAGTTTCCCCCTTGTGGGGGGATCGTGGCAAGAGACCCAGTACTTC.

The V gene is TRBV6-5, the J gene TRBJ1-4; TRBD1 matches 9 bases. This CDR3 contains 15 residues. Trimming took 6 bases from V and 8 from J; bases not matched to a gene: 10. Germline CDR1 is MNHEY and CDR2 is SVGAGI. The CDR3 region has the DNA TGTGCCAGCAGAAGACCGGGACAGGGTAACGAAAAACTGTTTTTT. This gives the protein CASRRPGQGNEKLFF.

The J gene is TRBJ1-6, the V gene TRBV14; D not resolved. Germline V gene sequence: CDR1 SGHDN, CDR2 FVKESK. V lost 2 bases and J lost 8, with 13 bases in between. This CDR3 region has 15 residues. The CDR3 coding sequence is TGTGCCAGCAGCCAATTAGGAGGGCGGGATTCACCCCTCCACTTT. This translates into CASSQLGGRDSPLHF.

This clone is a singleton in its sample. This chain connects TRBV11-2 to TRBJ2-3, with TRBD2 matching 11 bases. The CDR3 contains 15 residues. The germline CDR1 and CDR2 sequences are SGHAT and FQNNGV. With 6 bases clipped from V and 5 bases from J, the junction kept 7 bases outside the gene matches. In DNA form, the CDR3 reads TGTGCCAGCAGAAAACCGGGACTAGCGGAAGATACGCAGTATTTT. Translating it yields CASRKPGLAEDTQYF.

The rearrangement uses TRBV6-5 and TRBJ2-7; D remains ambiguous. Deletions cut 5 bases from V and 5 bases from J, with 16 bases between. Germline-derived CDR1 and CDR2 are MNHEY and SVGAGI. The CDR3 is made up of 14 amino acids. The chain's CDR3 is CASSHGPIGNEQYF. The CDR3 DNA follows: TGTGCCAGCAGTCACGGACCGATTGGGAACGAGCAGTACTTC.

CDR3 nucleotide sequence: TGTGCCAGCAGTTACCGTCCCTCTGGGTACGAGCAGTACTTC. It specifies CASSYRPSGYEQYF. V usage is TRBV27 and J usage is TRBJ2-7; no reliable D call. CDR3 size: 14 residues. Germline CDR1 and CDR2: MNHEY and SMNVEV (reference sequence). Trimming removed 4 bases at V and 4 bases at J, with 14 bases between.